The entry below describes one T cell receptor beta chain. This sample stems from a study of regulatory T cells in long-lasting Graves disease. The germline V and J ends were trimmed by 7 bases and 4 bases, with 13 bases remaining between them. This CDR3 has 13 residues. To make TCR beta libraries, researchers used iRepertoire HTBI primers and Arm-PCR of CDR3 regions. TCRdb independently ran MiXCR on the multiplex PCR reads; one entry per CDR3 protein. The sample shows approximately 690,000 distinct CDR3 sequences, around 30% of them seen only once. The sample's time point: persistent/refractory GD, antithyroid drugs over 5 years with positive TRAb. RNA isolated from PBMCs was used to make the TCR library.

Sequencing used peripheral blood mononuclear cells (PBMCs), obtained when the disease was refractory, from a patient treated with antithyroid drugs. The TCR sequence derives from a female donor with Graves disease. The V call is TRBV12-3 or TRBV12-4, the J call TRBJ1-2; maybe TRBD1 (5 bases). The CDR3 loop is CASIPAGPYGYTF. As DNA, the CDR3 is TGTGCCAGCATTCCGGCAGGGCCCTATGGCTACACCTTC.